This TCR beta chain comes out of a study of T cells in Graves' hyperthyroidism and ophthalmopathy. Amplified TCR beta CDR3 regions derived from RNA transcripts. First-round RT-PCR targeting the TCR CDR3 was performed with the HTBI primer set. Via MiXCR, TCRdb re-called the multiplex PCR reads, giving one row per CDR3 protein. The top ten clones hold 10% to 12% of a sample with roughly 500,000 distinct CDR3 sequences, approximately 25% of them seen once. The length of the CDR3 is 11 residues. CDR1 is SQVTM and CDR2 is ANQGSEA in the germline V gene. Trimming cost V 7 bases and J 6 bases, with 12 bases left between them. This clonotype showed up just once.

The sample comprised blood. The chain carries TRBV29-1 and TRBJ1-1, with D hard to call. The clonotype was recovered from a woman aged 30 to 39 with Graves' ophthalmopathy. CDR3: CSAGGWAEAFF. The CDR3, as DNA: TGCAGCGCCGGCGGGTGGGCTGAAGCTTTCTTT.